Listed here are 19 T cell receptor beta chains from one sample, sequenced in a study of T cells in Graves' hyperthyroidism and ophthalmopathy. Regions amplified from RNA transcripts were the TCR beta CDR3 regions. When the TCR CDR3 underwent first-round RT-PCR, the HTBI primer set was used. A single record per CDR3 protein comes from TCRdb applying MiXCR to the multiplex PCR reads. The sample lists roughly 400,000 distinct CDR3 sequences, around 14% occurring once. The specimen was blood. Every receptor here comes from a woman aged 18 to 35 with Graves' hyperthyroidism that later progressed to Graves' ophthalmopathy.

This clonotype has ten or more counts. This sequence joins TRBV7-2 and TRBJ2-7; tentative D call: TRBD2 (5 bases). The CDR3 covers 14 residues. Trimming stripped 2 bases from V and 6 bases from J, with 14 bases between. Germline V gives CDR1 SGHTA, CDR2 FQGNSA. The CDR3 loop is CASSLRLAIGEQYF. The CDR3 region has the DNA TGTGCCAGCAGCTTAAGGCTAGCAATAGGCGAGCAGTACTTC.

This clonotype showed up many times. The rearrangement joins TRBV7-2 to TRBJ1-1, with D maybe TRBD1 (6 bases). The CDR3 sequence is 17 residues long. V lost 4 bases and J 2 bases, leaving 20 bases between the germline ends. Per germline, CDR1 SGHTA and CDR2 FQGNSA. The CDR3 DNA reads TGTGCCAGCAGCTCACTCGGGACAAAGTCATTCAACACTGAAGCTTTCTTT. Its protein product is CASSSLGTKSFNTEAFF.

This sequence joins TRBV6-1 and TRBJ2-1; D is undetermined. The CDR3 is made up of 10 amino acids. Per the germline V gene, CDR1 is MNHNS and CDR2 is SASEGT. Trimming shortened V by 3 bases and J by 12 bases, and 6 bases separated the two germline ends. In DNA, the CDR3 is TGTGCCAGCAGTGAGATACGGCAGTTCTTC. It is translated as CASSEIRQFF.

This clonotype was counted many times. The chain combines TRBV3-1 with TRBJ2-5, with no clear D. Germline V gene data show CDR1 as LGHDT and CDR2 as YNNKEL (reference sequence). The CDR3 runs 13 residues. Trimming removed 3 bases at V and 2 bases at J, with 7 bases between. The CDR3 DNA is TGTGCCAGCAGCCACCCCCTGCAAGAGACCCAGTACTTC. It codes for CASSHPLQETQYF.

Concerning this clonotype: This may come from a read error, since a much larger clone is one base off. The V and J genes are TRBV13 and TRBJ2-7; perhaps TRBD1 as D (6 bases). The ends were cut back, 7 bases at V and 0 bases at J, with 16 bases in the middle. CDR1 is PRHDT, CDR2 FYEKMQ, per germline (reference sequence). The CDR3 is 15 residues long. The chain's CDR3 is CASNIRDKSSYEQYF. Here the CDR3 DNA reads TGTGCCAGCAACATCCGGGACAAGAGCTCCTACGAGCAGTACTTC.

This clonotype occurred many times. The rearrangement links TRBV6-1 to TRBJ2-5; D is unresolved. The CDR3 is 11 residues long. Germline V gives CDR1 MNHNS, CDR2 SASEGT. V lost 5 bases, J lost 5 bases, and 6 bases lay in between. As DNA, the CDR3 is TGTGCCAGCAGTTACAGCGAGACCCAGTACTTC. This codes for CASSYSETQYF.

This rearrangement joins TRBV3-1 to TRBJ2-7, with TRBD2 identical over 8 bases. V trimming: 2 bases; J trimming: 5 bases; junction bases outside the gene matches: 5. The CDR3 has 14 residues. Germline V gene sequence: CDR1 LGHDT, CDR2 YNNKEL (reference sequence). The CDR3 DNA reads as TGTGCCAGCAGCCAATCGGGGGGGGCTAACGAGCAGTACTTC. Translation: CASSQSGGANEQYF.

This clonotype was detected a few times. The chain uses TRBV5-1 and TRBJ2-7; either TRBD1 or TRBD2 may fit D (5 bases each). V dropped 3 bases and J dropped 4 bases, with 17 bases sitting between them. Germline CDR1 reads SGHRS; CDR2 reads YFSETQ. CDR3 length equals 15 residues. The CDR3 loop reads CASSSGDHMIYEQYF. The CDR3 nucleotides read TGCGCCAGCAGCTCTGGGGACCATATGATATACGAGCAGTACTTC.

This clonotype was counted at least ten times. The chain recombines TRBV20-1 with TRBJ2-2; D possibly matches TRBD1 or TRBD2 (5 bases each). The ends were cut back, 3 bases at V and 3 bases at J, with 5 bases in the middle. CDR1 and CDR2 from the germline V gene are DFQATT and SNEGSKA (reference sequence). CDR3 size: 12 residues. CDR3 bases: TGCAGTGCTAGGGGGGACACCGGGGAGCTGTTTTTT. Translating gives CSARGDTGELFF.

The J gene is TRBJ2-7, the V gene TRBV4-2; 9 bases map to TRBD2. V lost 2 bases, J lost 2 bases, and 7 bases stayed unmatched. CDR3 length: 16 amino acids. Germline CDR1 LGHNA, CDR2 YNFKEQ. CDR3 DNA: TGTGCCAGCAGCCAAATCACTAGCGGGTATACCTACGAGCAGTACTTC. This gives the protein CASSQITSGYTYEQYF.

The sample holds many counts of this clonotype. The rearrangement joins TRBV5-6 to TRBJ2-5; D is undetermined. Germline V gene lookup returns CDR1 SGHDT and CDR2 YYEEEE. The CDR3 runs to 14 residues. With 2 bases removed from V and 2 bases from J, the gap between germline ends came to 10 bases. The CDR3 nucleotides are TGTGCCAGCAGCTTTTTAGGAGCACAAGAGACCCAGTACTTC. As protein: CASSFLGAQETQYF.

This chain uses TRBV20-1 with TRBJ2-7; 10 bases line up with TRBD1. J gave up 2 bases and V 5 bases, and 18 bases lay outside the gene matches. CDR1 and CDR2 from the germline V gene are DFQATT and SNEGSKA (reference sequence). The length of the CDR3 is 18 residues. The CDR3 sequence: CSAGKTGGAVGIAYEQYF. The CDR3 nucleotides are TGCAGTGCTGGGAAGACAGGGGGCGCGGTTGGGATCGCCTACGAGCAGTACTTC.

Only a few counts were recorded for this clonotype. The CDR3 coding sequence is TGTGCCAGCAGTTACGGGGGCGGGAGGTTTAGCACAGATACGCAGTATTTT. Its protein is CASSYGGGRFSTDTQYF. The J gene is TRBJ2-3, the V gene TRBV6-5, with 8 bases identical to TRBD2. The germline CDR1 and CDR2 sequences are MNHEY and SVGAGI. The CDR3 extends over 17 amino acids. V shed 2 bases and J 0 bases; nucleotides not matched to a gene: 7.

There are a few counts of this clonotype. A read error is possible here, since a much larger clone lies one base away. The chain links TRBV12-3 or TRBV12-4 to TRBJ2-3; the match to TRBD1 covers 7 bases. The junction had 11 bases not matched to a gene; V was cut back by 4 bases and J by 1 base. This CDR3 region has 17 residues. The CDR3 is CASSSGAGGSGTDTQYF. The CDR3 DNA is TGTGCCAGCAGTTCCGGGGCAGGGGGATCGGGCACAGATACGCAGTATTTT.

This clonotype was detected only a few times. V and J are TRBV14 and TRBJ2-2, with 15 bases matching TRBD2. V gave up 4 bases and J gave up 0 bases; unmatched junction bases: 18. The length of the CDR3 is 23 residues. Germline V CDR1 and CDR2: SGHDN, FVKESK. CDR3 protein: CASSPHHDYRGLAGGTNTGELFF. DNA of the CDR3: TGTGCCAGCAGCCCTCACCACGACTACCGGGGACTAGCGGGAGGAACGAACACCGGGGAGCTGTTTTTT.

The chain is built from TRBV30 and TRBJ2-7, with 13 positions matching TRBD2. V dropped 3 bases and J dropped 5; count of bases not matched to a gene: 4. CDR3 length: 14 residues. Germline V gives CDR1 GTSNPN, CDR2 SVGIG (reference sequence). CDR3 nucleotides: TGTGCCTGGAGCGGACTAGCGGGAGTCCACGAGCAGTACTTC. Translating it yields CAWSGLAGVHEQYF. Based on the CDR3 plus reference TRBV30 and TRBJ2-7, the full variable domain is SQTIHQWPATLVQPVGSPLSLECTVEGTSNPNLYWYRQAAGRGLQLLFYSVGIGQISSEVPQNLSASRPQDRQFILSSKKLLLSDSGFYLCAWSGLAGVHEQYFGPGTRLTVT.

In its sample, this clonotype was seen once. The chain links TRBV19 to TRBJ1-1; the D gene is possibly TRBD1 (6 bases). Germline CDR1 is LNHDA and CDR2 is SQIVND (reference sequence). The CDR3 has 13 residues. With 1 base removed from V and 11 bases from J, the gap between germline ends came to 14 bases. In nucleotides, the CDR3 is TGTGCCAGTAGTATAGTTGGAACAGGGCACGCTTTCTTT. It codes for CASSIVGTGHAFF.

This clonotype occurred many times. The CDR3 DNA reads as TGTGCCAGCAGTCTACCCCCGGCCAGGGAGTATGGCTACACCTTC. Protein: CASSLPPAREYGYTF. This chain uses TRBV28 with TRBJ1-2; possible D gene TRBD1, 5 bases. The CDR3 is 15 residues long. Per the germline V gene, CDR1 is MDHEN and CDR2 is SYDVKM. Trimming took 5 bases from V and 5 from J, leaving 18 bases between them.

In its sample, this clonotype was seen a few times. V is TRBV28 and J is TRBJ2-1; D uncertain. CDR1 and CDR2 (germline): MDHEN, SYDVKM. The V end lost 9 bases, the J end lost 2 bases, and 11 bases lay between the germline ends. The CDR3 spans 13 residues. The CDR3 protein is CASVRAPYNEQFF. CDR3 coding DNA: TGTGCCAGTGTCCGGGCGCCCTACAATGAGCAGTTCTTC.